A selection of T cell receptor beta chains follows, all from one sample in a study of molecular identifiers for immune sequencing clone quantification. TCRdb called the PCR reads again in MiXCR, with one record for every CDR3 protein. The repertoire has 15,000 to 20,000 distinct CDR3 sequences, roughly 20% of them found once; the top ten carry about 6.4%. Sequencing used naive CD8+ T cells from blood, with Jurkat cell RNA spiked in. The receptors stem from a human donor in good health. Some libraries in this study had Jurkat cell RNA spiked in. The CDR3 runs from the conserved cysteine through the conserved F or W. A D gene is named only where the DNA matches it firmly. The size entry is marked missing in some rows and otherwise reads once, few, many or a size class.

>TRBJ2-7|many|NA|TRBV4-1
TGCGCCAGCACCCACTCGTTCGCGGGAGTAGGACAGAACGAGCAGTACTTC
CASTHSFAGVGQNEQYF
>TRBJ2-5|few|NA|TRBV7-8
TGTGCCAGCAGCTTTTCAGGGACCCGGGGAGAGACCCAGTACTTC
CASSFSGTRGETQYF
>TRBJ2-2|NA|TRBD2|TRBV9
TGTGCCAGCAGCACTAGCGAGCGCGGGGAGCTGTTTTTT
CASSTSERGELFF
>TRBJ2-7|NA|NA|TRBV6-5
TGTGCCAGCAAAGGAGTAGGGGGCTCCTACGAGCAGTACTTC
CASKGVGGSYEQYF
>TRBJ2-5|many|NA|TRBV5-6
TGTGCCAGCAGCTTGGAAGAGACCCAGTACTTC
CASSLEETQYF
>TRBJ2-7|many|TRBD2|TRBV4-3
TGCGCCAGCAGCCCCGGACTAGCGTCAACCTACGAGCAGTACTTC
CASSPGLASTYEQYF
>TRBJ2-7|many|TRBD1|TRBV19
TGTGCCAGTAGTATGTGGGACAGGGCCTACGAGCAGTACTTC
CASSMWDRAYEQYF
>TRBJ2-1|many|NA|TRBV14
TGTGCCAGCAGCCAAGATCCCCTGGATGAGCAGTTCTTC
CASSQDPLDEQFF
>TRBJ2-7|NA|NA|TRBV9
TGTGCCAGCAGCGTCTACGGTACCTACGAGCAGTACTTC
CASSVYGTYEQYF
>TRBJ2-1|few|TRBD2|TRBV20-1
TGCAGTGCTAGAGATCTGGGACTAGCGGGAGGGCTGTACAATGAGCAGTTCTTC
CSARDLGLAGGLYNEQFF
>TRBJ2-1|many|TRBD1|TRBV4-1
TGCGCCAGCAGGTACACCGGGACAGGGGACGGGGATGAGCAGTTCTTC
CASRYTGTGDGDEQFF
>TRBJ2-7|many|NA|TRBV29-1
TGCAGCGTCGTGGACAACGAGGGGTCCTACGAGCAGTACTTC
CSVVDNEGSYEQYF
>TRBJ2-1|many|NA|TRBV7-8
TGTGCCAGCAGCGTTAGTCATGAGCAGTTCTTC
CASSVSHEQFF
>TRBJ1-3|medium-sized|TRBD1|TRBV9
TGTGCCAGCAGCGTAACCGGGACAGATCAATTCTCTGGAAACACCATATATTTT
CASSVTGTDQFSGNTIYF
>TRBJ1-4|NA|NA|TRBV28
TGTGCCAGCACCCCATTTGGCAGGGCCGCTAATGAAAAACTGTTTTTT
CASTPFGRAANEKLFF
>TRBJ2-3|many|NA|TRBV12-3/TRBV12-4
TGTGCCAGCAGTTTGGGTAGCACAGATACGCAGTATTTT
CASSLGSTDTQYF
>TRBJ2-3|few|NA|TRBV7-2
TGTGCCAGCAGCTTAGATTTCGGGTACACAGATACGCAGTATTTT
CASSLDFGYTDTQYF
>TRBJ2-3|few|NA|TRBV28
TGTGCCAGCAGTAAAACGGGGTTCCTAACAGATACGCAGTATTTT
CASSKTGFLTDTQYF
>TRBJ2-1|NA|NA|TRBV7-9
TGTGCCAGCAGTTTATTTGGCGGGAATTTCTACAATGGGCAGTTCTTC
CASSLFGGNFYNGQFF
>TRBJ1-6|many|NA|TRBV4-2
TGTGCCAGCAGCCAAGATCTGCCAGATTCACCCCTCCACTTT
CASSQDLPDSPLHF
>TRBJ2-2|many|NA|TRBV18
TGTGCCAGCTCACCTACAGGATCTAGCCCACGCGGGGAGCTGTTTTTT
CASSPTGSSPRGELFF
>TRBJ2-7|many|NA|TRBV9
TGTGCCAGCAGCGTAGCCAGCTCCTACGAGCAGTACTTC
CASSVASSYEQYF
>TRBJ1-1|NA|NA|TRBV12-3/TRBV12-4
TGTGCCAGCAGTTTCTCAGGTGTAGCTTTCTTT
CASSFSGVAFF
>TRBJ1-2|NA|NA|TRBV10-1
TGCGCCAGCGGTGAGGCCCTAAACTATGGCTACACCTTC
CASGEALNYGYTF
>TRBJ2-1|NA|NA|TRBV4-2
TGTGCCAGCAGCCAAGGCCCGGAGCAGTTCTTC
CASSQGPEQFF
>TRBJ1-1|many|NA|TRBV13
TGTGCCAGCAGCTTAGGGTCCGGGGGGCAGGAAGCTTTCTTT
CASSLGSGGQEAFF
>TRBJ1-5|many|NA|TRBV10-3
TGTGCCATCAGTGTCGCAGGGGTGGCGAATCAGCCCCAGCATTTT
CAISVAGVANQPQHF
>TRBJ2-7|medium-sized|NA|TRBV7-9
TGTGCCAGCAGCTTAGATGGAGATCTCTACGAGCAGTACTTC
CASSLDGDLYEQYF
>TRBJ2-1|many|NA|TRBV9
TGTGCCAGCAGCGTAGGAGGGGCGGATGAGCAGTTCTTC
CASSVGGADEQFF
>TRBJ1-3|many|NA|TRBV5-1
TGCGCCAGCAGATGGAGCGACACCATATATTTT
CASRWSDTIYF
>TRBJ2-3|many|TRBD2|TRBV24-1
TGTGCCACCAGTGACCCGACGGAGCGGGAGAGAGGTACAGATACGCAGTATTTT
CATSDPTERERGTDTQYF
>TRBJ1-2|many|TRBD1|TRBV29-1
TGCAGCGTAGGACAGGTCGACAACTATGGCTACACCTTC
CSVGQVDNYGYTF
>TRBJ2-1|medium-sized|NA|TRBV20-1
TGCAGTGCTATCTTGAGCTCCTACAATGAGCAGTTCTTC
CSAILSSYNEQFF
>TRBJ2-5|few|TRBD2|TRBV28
TGTGCCAGCAGTTTAAGGCCTAGCGGGACGATGGAGACCCAGTACTTC
CASSLRPSGTMETQYF
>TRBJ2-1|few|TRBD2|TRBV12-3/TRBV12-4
TGTGCCAGCAGTTTAGGCGGGAGTCCTTACAATGAGCAGTTCTTC
CASSLGGSPYNEQFF
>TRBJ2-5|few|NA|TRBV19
TGTGCCAGTAGTGCGGAAGAGACCCAGTACTTC
CASSAEETQYF
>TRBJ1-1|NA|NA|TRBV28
TGTGCCAGCAGCCTAATCAGGGGAAGGACTGAAGCTTTCTTT
CASSLIRGRTEAFF
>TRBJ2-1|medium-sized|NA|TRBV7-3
TGTGCCAGCAGCTTAGGACTAACATCAGTTGGTGAGCAGTTCTTC
CASSLGLTSVGEQFF
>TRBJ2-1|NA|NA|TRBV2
TGTGCAAGCCAGGGTAATGAGCAGTTCTTC
CASQGNEQFF
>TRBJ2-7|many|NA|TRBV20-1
TGCAGTGCTAGAGAGCATAGCGACGAGTATGACGAGCAGTACTTC
CSAREHSDEYDEQYF
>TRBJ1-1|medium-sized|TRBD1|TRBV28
TGTGCCAGCAGTCTCATTAGACAGGGTGGGAACACTGAAGCTTTCTTT
CASSLIRQGGNTEAFF